A selection of T cell receptor beta chains follows, all from one sample in a study of memory CD4+ T cells and cytomegalovirus serostatus. TCRdb's table, derived via immunoSEQ multiplex PCR, lists solely in-frame clones and lacks some. This table holds under 75,000 clones, roughly 75% found once. The sequencing input was memory CD4+ T cells from blood. The receptors derive from an adult in good health and CMV-seronegative. Some clones in this sample may be carry-over from other donors' samples. Each CDR3 is given with its conserved first and last residue.

TRBV15	TRBJ2-2	CATSDPSGGSTGELFF
TRBV10-2	TRBJ2-7	CASSETGIYEQYF
TRBV4-3	TRBJ1-2	CASSPSREDGYTF
TRBV6-5	TRBJ1-5	CASSIQGGGQPQHF
TRBV18	TRBJ2-3	CASSPLQDNADTQYF
TRBV7-9	TRBJ1-4	CASSDRGRKGVNEKLFF
TRBV28	TRBJ2-1	CASRPTSLSVEQFF
TRBV6-6	TRBJ1-4	CASSYPPGGWNEKLFF
TRBV7-2	TRBJ2-5	CASSLNSNFQETQYF
TRBV30	TRBJ1-1	CAWTVQGPGTVNTFKRVVAFF
TRBV6-6	TRBJ1-5	CASSYSGGAGVDEHF
TRBV7-2	TRBJ1-5	CASSLGVTQPQHF
TRBV7-9	TRBJ1-2	CASSLLGQAYGYTF
TRBV6-5	TRBJ2-2	CASSSQGAHRELFF
TRBV30	TRBJ2-3	CASGRGGTDTQYF
TRBV5-1	TRBJ2-3	CASSTTDTQYF
TRBV7-9	TRBJ2-5	CASSLAWGADGTRETQYF
TRBV7-9	TRBJ2-6	CASSLDRRSSGANVLTF
TRBV4-3	TRBJ1-2	CASSQVPLDGNYGYTF
TRBV7-8	TRBJ2-7	CASSLGDGPGEQYF
TRBV27	TRBJ2-5	CASSFSFWETQYF
TRBV7-2	TRBJ1-2	CASSLDTNYGYTF
TRBV2	TRBJ2-7	CASSPLYEQYF
TRBV5-1	TRBJ2-5	CASSFDQETQYF
TRBV5-4	TRBJ2-7	CASSVAIFPYEQYF
TRBV6-5	TRBJ2-1	CASRRGGDQLEQFF
TRBV4-1	TRBJ2-4	CASSLLNLAKNIQYF
TRBV27	TRBJ2-3	CASSLSFGLGTSTDTQYF
TRBV7-9	TRBJ1-1	CASSLGSTEAFF